Presented here are 12 T cell receptor beta chains from one specimen sequenced in a study of T cells in Graves' hyperthyroidism and ophthalmopathy (dated by TCRdb to 2018 to 2020). To prepare the library, multiplex PCR was applied. The sequencer listed for this sample is Illumina HiSeq 2000. The TCR beta CDR3 regions were amplified from RNA transcripts. The TCR CDR3 was subjected to a first round of RT-PCR using the HTBI primer set and the Qiagen OneStep RT-PCR kit. TCRdb's own reprocessing of the public reads used fastp at Q25 and MiXCR and kept productive beta chains. Here each entry gathers all rows of one CDR3 protein and keeps the most common genes and DNA. This sample has approximately 400,000 distinct CDR3 sequences in its table, and approximately 13% of those were observed once. The top ten hold less than 25% of the sample. Sequencing was done on a sample of blood. These TCRs come from a man aged 30 to 45 with Graves' hyperthyroidism that later progressed to Graves' ophthalmopathy.

The chain is built from TRBV6-1 and TRBJ1-2; unclear D gene. V was trimmed by 6 bases and J by 6 bases, leaving 11 bases between them. Germline CDR1 MNHNS, CDR2 SASEGT. CDR3 size: 12 residues. The CDR3 DNA follows: TGTGCCAGCAGACACCCGATGGATGGCTACACCTTC. It yields the protein CASRHPMDGYTF.

At least ten counts were recorded for this clonotype. The rearrangement links TRBV19 to TRBJ2-3; a weak D match, TRBD1 (6 bases). The CDR3 is made up of 15 amino acids. From germline, CDR1 is LNHDA and CDR2 SQIVND (reference sequence). V lost 3 bases, J lost 0 bases, and 10 bases lay in between. DNA for the CDR3: TGTGCCAGTAGTATTGCAGGGGCAAGCACAGATACGCAGTATTTT. Amino acids: CASSIAGASTDTQYF.

This clonotype was recorded a few times. This chain connects TRBV13 to TRBJ2-5, with a weak D call TRBD1 (7 bases). The V gene lost 5 bases and the J gene lost 5 bases, with 12 bases spanning the gap. The CDR3 runs 13 residues. Germline V gene data show CDR1 as PRHDT and CDR2 as FYEKMQ (reference sequence). CDR3 bases: TGTGCCAGCAGCCTACAGGGGAGGGAGACCCAGTACTTC. Its translation is CASSLQGRETQYF. The full variable domain, with the rest looked up from reference TRBV13 and TRBJ2-5, is AAGVIQSPRHLIKEKRETATLKCYPIPRHDTVYWYQQGPGQDPQFLISFYEKMQSDKGSIPDRFSAQQFSDYHSELNMSSLELGDSALYFCASSLQGRETQYFGPGTRLLVL.

V gene TRBV5-1 combines with J gene TRBJ1-6; TRBD1 might be the D (5 bases). Per germline, CDR1 SGHRS and CDR2 YFSETQ. V was pared by 0 bases and J by 11 bases, with 12 bases between. This CDR3 is 14 amino acids long. This CDR3 reads CASSLDGRGAPLHF. CDR3 nucleotide sequence: TGCGCCAGCAGCTTGGACGGACGGGGGGCACCCCTCCACTTT.

The chain uses TRBV7-6 and TRBJ2-2, with unresolved D. V was shortened by 1 base and J by 3 bases, with 12 bases between the two germline ends. Germline-derived CDR1 and CDR2 are SGHVS and FNYEAQ. The CDR3 covers 16 residues. CDR3 amino acids: CASSLGSGADTGELFF. In DNA form, the CDR3 reads TGTGCCAGCAGCTTAGGATCGGGCGCGGACACCGGGGAGCTGTTTTTT.

This clonotype has at least ten counts. The genes are TRBV20-1 and TRBJ2-3, with 14 bases aligning to TRBD2. The CDR3 sequence is 16 residues long. J gave up 3 bases and V 5 bases, and 7 bases lay outside the gene matches. The germline gives CDR1 DFQATT, CDR2 SNEGSKA (reference sequence). The CDR3 coding sequence is TGCAGTGCTGGGAGACTAGCGGGGGGGCCGACAGATACGCAGTATTTT. Its protein product is CSAGRLAGGPTDTQYF.

This clonotype was seen many times. The CDR3 loop reads CASRWDISTDTQYF. The CDR3, as DNA: TGTGCCAGCAGGTGGGACATATCGACGGATACGCAGTATTTT. This chain joins TRBV6-1 and TRBJ2-3, with D perhaps TRBD1 (6 bases). Germline V gene lookup returns CDR1 MNHNS and CDR2 SASEGT. The CDR3 contains 14 residues. The V gene lost 6 bases and the J gene lost 6 bases, with 16 bases spanning the gap.

With regard to this clonotype: A junction boundary mismatches the germline segment, possibly from a read error. The chain carries TRBV28 and TRBJ2-7; no firm D call. Germline V CDR1 and CDR2: MDHEN, SYDVKM. The CDR3 totals 13 residues. DNA of the CDR3: TGTACCAGCAGTTTCGTCGACCCCTACGAGCAGTACTTC. Protein product: CTSSFVDPYEQYF.

This clonotype has just a few counts. The V call is TRBV7-9, the J call TRBJ2-2; D remains unclear. The germline CDR1 and CDR2 sequences are SEHNR and FQNEAQ (reference sequence). The germline V and J ends were trimmed by 5 bases and 5 bases, with 18 bases remaining between them. The CDR3 runs to 16 residues. In nucleotides, the CDR3 is TGTGCCAGCAGCCCACACGTGGCCCCTGGGACCGGGGAGCTGTTTTTT. Protein product: CASSPHVAPGTGELFF.

This clonotype occurred many times. CDR3 amino acids: CAWGSKGKLYGYTF. For the CDR3, the DNA is TGTGCCTGGGGTAGCAAAGGCAAACTATATGGCTACACCTTC. The V call is TRBV30, the J call TRBJ1-2; D uncertain. Between the trimmed V and J ends, which lost 5 bases and 5 bases, there was a span of 18 bases. Germline CDR1 is GTSNPN and CDR2 is SVGIG (reference sequence). This CDR3 has 14 residues.

Comments on this clonotype: Since a much larger clone is just one base distant, this may be a read error. It is likely a read error, because the conserved phenylalanine at the end of the CDR3 is missing. The chain joins TRBV7-2 to TRBJ2-1, with D perhaps matching TRBD1 (5 bases). Germline values: CDR1 SGHTA, CDR2 FQGNSA. V was shortened by 5 bases and J by 4 bases, with 12 bases between the two germline ends. The CDR3 runs 14 residues. The CDR3 bases are TGTGCCAGCAGCAGCCTGACAGAATACAATGAGCAGTTCGTC. This gives the protein CASSSLTEYNEQFV.

This clonotype was counted at least ten times. This chain connects TRBV27 to TRBJ1-5, with D perhaps TRBD1 (6 bases). The CDR3 is 17 amino acids. From germline, CDR1 is MNHEY and CDR2 SMNVEV (reference sequence). The V and J ends lost 6 bases and 0 bases respectively, with 18 bases between them. Here the CDR3 reads CASRINLNRDSNQPQHF. CDR3 sequence (DNA): TGTGCCAGCAGGATTAACTTAAACAGGGATAGCAATCAGCCCCAGCATTTT.